This TCR beta chain was sequenced for a study of blood T cells in healthy people across ages. Together with a sample-barcoded 5' primer, a J-beta primer mix was included in a second PCR lasting roughly 6 to 12 cycles. A tag from a template-switch adaptor with 12 random nucleotides marked each cDNA molecule. TCRdb re-derived calls from the 5' RACE reads in MiXCR, one entry per CDR3 protein. This table has under 850,000 distinct CDR3 sequences, 36% appearing once. This CDR3 has 16 amino acids. J was trimmed by 5 bases and V by 4 bases; bases with no gene match: 7. The germline CDR1 and CDR2 sequences are SGDLS and YYNGEE.

The source material was blood. The sequence was collected from a young man in good health. The gene calls are TRBV9 and TRBJ2-1, with 12 bases fitting TRBD2. The CDR3 DNA sequence: TGTGCCAGCAGCCCCCGACTAGCGGGGGAAGACAATGAGCAGTTCTTC. Translating gives CASSPRLAGEDNEQFF.